Following are 2 T cell receptor beta chains from one sample sequenced in a study of beta chain features in type 1 diabetes. Study results and limitations: Type 1 diabetes patients had TCRB CDR3s that were shorter (moderately but significantly so) in all four CD4+ subsets.

The antigens for these receptors are not known. The authors reverse transcribed all of the isolated RNA, so sequencing captured expressed TCRB transcripts. The repertoire was sequenced with immunoSEQ multiplex PCR; TCRdb's copy has only in-frame clones and lacks some. This sample yields approximately 150,000 clones, of which about 12% are seen a single time; under 1.5% belongs to the top ten. Sequencing was performed on central memory CD4+ T cells from blood. These receptors came from a young man with type 1 diabetes.

The J gene is TRBJ1-1, the V gene TRBV30; no clear D. The CDR3 consists of 14 residues. CDR1 GTSNPN and CDR2 SVGIG come from the germline V gene (reference sequence). V shed 3 bases and J shed 1 base, with 12 bases lying between them. In nucleotides, the CDR3 is TGTGCCTGGAGCTCCGGACGGGGGAACACTGAAGCTTTCTTT. This translates into CAWSSGRGNTEAFF.

The chain recombines TRBV6-1 with TRBJ2-4; maybe TRBD1 (5 bases). V was shortened by 2 bases and J by 7 bases, with 9 bases between the two germline ends. CDR3 size: 13 residues. CDR1 is MNHNS, CDR2 SASEGT, per germline. The CDR3 here is CASSEFRGNIQYF. The CDR3 nucleotides read TGTGCCAGCAGTGAATTTAGGGGTAACATTCAGTACTTC.